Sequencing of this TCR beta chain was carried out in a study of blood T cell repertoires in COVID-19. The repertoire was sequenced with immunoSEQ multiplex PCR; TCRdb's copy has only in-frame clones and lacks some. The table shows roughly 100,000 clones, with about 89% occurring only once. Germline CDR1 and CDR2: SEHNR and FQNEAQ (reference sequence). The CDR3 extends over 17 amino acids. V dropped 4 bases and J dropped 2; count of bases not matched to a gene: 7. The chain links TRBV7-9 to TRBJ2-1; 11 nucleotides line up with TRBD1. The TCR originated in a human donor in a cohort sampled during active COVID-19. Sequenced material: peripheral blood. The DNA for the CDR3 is TGTGCCAGCAGCTCGGAAGCGGGACAGGGGGCCTACAATGAGCAGTTCTTC. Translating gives CASSSEAGQGAYNEQFF. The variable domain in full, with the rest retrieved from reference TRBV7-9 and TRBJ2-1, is DTGVSQNPRHKITKRGQNVTFRCDPISEHNRLYWYRQTLGQGPEFLTYFQNEAQLEKSRLLSDRFSAERPKGSFSTLEIQRTEQGDSAMYLCASSSEAGQGAYNEQFFGPGTRLTVL.